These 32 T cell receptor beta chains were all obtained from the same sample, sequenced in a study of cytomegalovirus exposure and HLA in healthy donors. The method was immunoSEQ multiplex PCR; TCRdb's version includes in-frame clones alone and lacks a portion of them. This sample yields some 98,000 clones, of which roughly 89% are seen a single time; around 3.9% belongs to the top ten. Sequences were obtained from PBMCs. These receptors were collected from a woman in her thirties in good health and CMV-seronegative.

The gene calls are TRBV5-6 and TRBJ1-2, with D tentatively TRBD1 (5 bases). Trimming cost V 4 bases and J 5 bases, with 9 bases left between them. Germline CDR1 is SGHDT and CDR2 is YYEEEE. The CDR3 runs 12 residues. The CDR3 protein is CASSRGGYGYTF. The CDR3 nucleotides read TGTGCCAGCAGCAGGGGTGGGTATGGCTACACCTTC.

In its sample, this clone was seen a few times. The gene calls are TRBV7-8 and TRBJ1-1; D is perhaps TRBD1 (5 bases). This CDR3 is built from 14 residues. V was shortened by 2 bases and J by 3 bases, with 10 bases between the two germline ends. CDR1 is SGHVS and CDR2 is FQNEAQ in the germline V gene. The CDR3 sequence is CASSLQGGDTEAFF. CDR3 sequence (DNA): TGTGCCAGCAGCTTACAGGGAGGGGACACTGAAGCTTTCTTT.

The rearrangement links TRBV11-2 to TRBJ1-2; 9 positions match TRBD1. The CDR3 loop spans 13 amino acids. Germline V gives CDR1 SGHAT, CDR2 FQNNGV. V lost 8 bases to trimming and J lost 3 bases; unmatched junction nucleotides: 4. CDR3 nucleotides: TGTGCCAGCCGGGACAGGGTGGACTATGGCTACACCTTC. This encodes CASRDRVDYGYTF. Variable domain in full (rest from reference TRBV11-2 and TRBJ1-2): EAGVAQSPRYKIIEKRQSVAFWCNPISGHATLYWYQQILGQGPKLLIQFQNNGVVDDSQLPKDRFSAERLKGVDSTLKIQPAKLEDSAVYLCASRDRVDYGYTFGSGTRLTVV.

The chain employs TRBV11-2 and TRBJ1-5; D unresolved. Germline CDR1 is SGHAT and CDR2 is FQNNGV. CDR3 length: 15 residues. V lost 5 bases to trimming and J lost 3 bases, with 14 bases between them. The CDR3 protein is CASSPYGDPNQPQHF. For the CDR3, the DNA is TGTGCCAGCAGCCCATACGGGGATCCCAATCAGCCCCAGCATTTT. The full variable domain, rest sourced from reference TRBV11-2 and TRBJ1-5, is EAGVAQSPRYKIIEKRQSVAFWCNPISGHATLYWYQQILGQGPKLLIQFQNNGVVDDSQLPKDRFSAERLKGVDSTLKIQPAKLEDSAVYLCASSPYGDPNQPQHFGDGTRLSIL.

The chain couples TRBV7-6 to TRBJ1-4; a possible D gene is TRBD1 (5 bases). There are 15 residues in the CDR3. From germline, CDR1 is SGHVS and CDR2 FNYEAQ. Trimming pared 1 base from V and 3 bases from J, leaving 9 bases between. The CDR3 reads CASSLGPGPNEKLFF. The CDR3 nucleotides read TGTGCCAGCAGCTTAGGCCCAGGGCCTAATGAAAAACTGTTTTTT.

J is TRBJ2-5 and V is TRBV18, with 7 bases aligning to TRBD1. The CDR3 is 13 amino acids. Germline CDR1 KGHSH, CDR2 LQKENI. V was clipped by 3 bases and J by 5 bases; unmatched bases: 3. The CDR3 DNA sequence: TGTGCCAGCTCACCGAACAGGGGTGAGACCCAGTACTTC. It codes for CASSPNRGETQYF.

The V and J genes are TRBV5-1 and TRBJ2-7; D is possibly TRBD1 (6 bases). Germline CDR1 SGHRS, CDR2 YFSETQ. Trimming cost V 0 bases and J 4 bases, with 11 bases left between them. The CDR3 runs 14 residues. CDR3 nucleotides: TGCGCCAGCAGCTTGGCAGGGGATCTTTACGAGCAGTACTTC. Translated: CASSLAGDLYEQYF.

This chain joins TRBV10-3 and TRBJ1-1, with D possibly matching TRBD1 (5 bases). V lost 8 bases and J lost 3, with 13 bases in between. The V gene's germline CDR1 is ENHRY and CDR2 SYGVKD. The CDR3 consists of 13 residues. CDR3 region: CAIGGGKDTEAFF. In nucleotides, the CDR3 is TGTGCCATCGGGGGGGGGAAAGACACTGAAGCTTTCTTT.

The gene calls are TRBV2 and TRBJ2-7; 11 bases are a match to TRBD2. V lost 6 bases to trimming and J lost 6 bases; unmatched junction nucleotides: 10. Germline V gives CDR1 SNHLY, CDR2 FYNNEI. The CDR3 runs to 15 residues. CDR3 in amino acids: CASRPPGLAVSEQYF. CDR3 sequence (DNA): TGTGCCAGCAGACCACCGGGACTAGCGGTCTCCGAGCAGTACTTC. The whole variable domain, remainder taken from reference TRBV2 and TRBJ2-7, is EPEVTQTPSHQVTQMGQEVILRCVPISNHLYFYWYRQILGQKVEFLVSFYNNEISEKSEIFDDQFSVERPDGSNFTLKIRSTKLEDSAMYFCASRPPGLAVSEQYFGPGTRLTVT.

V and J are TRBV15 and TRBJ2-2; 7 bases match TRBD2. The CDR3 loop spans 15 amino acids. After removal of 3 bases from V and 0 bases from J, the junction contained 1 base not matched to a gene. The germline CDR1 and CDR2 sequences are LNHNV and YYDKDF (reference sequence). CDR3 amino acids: CATSRGGANTGELFF. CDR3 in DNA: TGTGCCACCAGCAGGGGGGGGGCGAACACCGGGGAGCTGTTTTTT.

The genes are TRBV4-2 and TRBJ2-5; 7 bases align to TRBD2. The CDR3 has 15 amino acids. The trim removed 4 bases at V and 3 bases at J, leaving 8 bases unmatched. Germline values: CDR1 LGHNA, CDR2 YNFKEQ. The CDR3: CASSRGGGTEETQYF. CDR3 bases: TGTGCCAGCAGCCGGGGCGGGGGAACAGAAGAGACCCAGTACTTC.

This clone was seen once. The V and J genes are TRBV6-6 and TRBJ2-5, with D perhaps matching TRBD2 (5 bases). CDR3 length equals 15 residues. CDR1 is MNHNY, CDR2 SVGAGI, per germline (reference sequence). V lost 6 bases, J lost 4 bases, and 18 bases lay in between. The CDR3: CASRARAAHLETQYF. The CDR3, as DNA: TGTGCCAGCAGGGCCAGAGCGGCACACCTAGAGACCCAGTACTTC.

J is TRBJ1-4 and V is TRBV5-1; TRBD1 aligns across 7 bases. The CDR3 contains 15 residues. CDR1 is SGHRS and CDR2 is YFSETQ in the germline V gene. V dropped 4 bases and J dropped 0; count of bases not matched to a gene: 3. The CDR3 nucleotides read TGCGCCAGCAGCCGCGGGACAGCAACTAATGAAAAACTGTTTTTT. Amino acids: CASSRGTATNEKLFF.

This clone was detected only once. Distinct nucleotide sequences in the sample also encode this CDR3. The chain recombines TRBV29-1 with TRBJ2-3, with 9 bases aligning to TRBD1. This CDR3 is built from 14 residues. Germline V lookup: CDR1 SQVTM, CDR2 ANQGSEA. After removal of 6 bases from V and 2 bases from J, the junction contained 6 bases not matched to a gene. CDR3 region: CSVEDRGNTDTQYF. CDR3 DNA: TGCAGCGTGGAGGACAGGGGTAACACAGATACGCAGTATTTT.

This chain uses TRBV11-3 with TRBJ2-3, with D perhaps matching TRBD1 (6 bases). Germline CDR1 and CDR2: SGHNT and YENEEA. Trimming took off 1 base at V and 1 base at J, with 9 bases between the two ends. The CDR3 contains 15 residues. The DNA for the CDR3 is TGTGCCAGCAGCTTAGCACAGGGCGGCACAGATACGCAGTATTTT. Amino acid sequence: CASSLAQGGTDTQYF.

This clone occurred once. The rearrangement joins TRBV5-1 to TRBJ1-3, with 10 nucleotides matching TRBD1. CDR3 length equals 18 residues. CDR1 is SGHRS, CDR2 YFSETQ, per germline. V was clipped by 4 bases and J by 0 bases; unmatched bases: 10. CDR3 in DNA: TGCGCCAGCAGCCCCGGACAGGGGGGCAGTTTCTCTGGAAACACCATATATTTT. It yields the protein CASSPGQGGSFSGNTIYF.

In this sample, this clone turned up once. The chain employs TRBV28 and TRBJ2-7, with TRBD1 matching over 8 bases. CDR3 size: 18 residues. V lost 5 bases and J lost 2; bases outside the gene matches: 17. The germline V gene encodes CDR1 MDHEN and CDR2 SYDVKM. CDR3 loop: CASSPTGVPGQAAYEQYF. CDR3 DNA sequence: TGTGCCAGCAGTCCGACCGGAGTACCGGGACAGGCGGCCTACGAGCAGTACTTC. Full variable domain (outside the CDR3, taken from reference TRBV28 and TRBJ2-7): DVKVTQSSRYLVKRTGEKVFLECVQDMDHENMFWYRQDPGLGLRLIYFSYDVKMKEKGDIPEGYSVSREKKERFSLILESASTNQTSMYLCASSPTGVPGQAAYEQYFGPGTRLTVT.

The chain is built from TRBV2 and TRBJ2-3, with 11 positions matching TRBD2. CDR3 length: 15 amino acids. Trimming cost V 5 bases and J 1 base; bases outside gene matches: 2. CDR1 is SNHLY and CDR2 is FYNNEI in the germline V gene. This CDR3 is CASSLLAGGTDTQYF. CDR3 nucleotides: TGTGCCAGCAGTTTACTAGCGGGGGGCACAGATACGCAGTATTTT. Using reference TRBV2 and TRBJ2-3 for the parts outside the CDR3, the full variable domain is EPEVTQTPSHQVTQMGQEVILRCVPISNHLYFYWYRQILGQKVEFLVSFYNNEISEKSEIFDDQFSVERPDGSNFTLKIRSTKLEDSAMYFCASSLLAGGTDTQYFGPGTRLTVL.

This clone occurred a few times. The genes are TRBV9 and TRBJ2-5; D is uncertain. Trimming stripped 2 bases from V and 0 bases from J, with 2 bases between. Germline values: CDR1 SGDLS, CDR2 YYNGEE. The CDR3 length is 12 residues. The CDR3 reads CASSVNQETQYF. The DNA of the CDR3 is TGTGCCAGCAGCGTTAACCAAGAGACCCAGTACTTC.

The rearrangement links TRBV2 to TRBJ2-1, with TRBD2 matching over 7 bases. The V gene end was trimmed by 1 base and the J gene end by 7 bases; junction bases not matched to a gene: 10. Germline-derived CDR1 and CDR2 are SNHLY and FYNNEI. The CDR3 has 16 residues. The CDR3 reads CASSEETSRFGNEQFF. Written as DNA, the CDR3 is TGTGCCAGCAGTGAAGAGACTAGCCGGTTCGGGAATGAGCAGTTCTTC. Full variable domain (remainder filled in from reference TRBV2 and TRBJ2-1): EPEVTQTPSHQVTQMGQEVILRCVPISNHLYFYWYRQILGQKVEFLVSFYNNEISEKSEIFDDQFSVERPDGSNFTLKIRSTKLEDSAMYFCASSEETSRFGNEQFFGPGTRLTVL.

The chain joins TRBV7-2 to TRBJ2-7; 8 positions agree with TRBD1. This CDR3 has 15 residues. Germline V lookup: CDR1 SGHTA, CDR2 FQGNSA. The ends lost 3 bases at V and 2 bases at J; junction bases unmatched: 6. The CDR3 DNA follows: TGTGCCAGCAGCTTTGCTTCCAGGGGGCCCTACGAGCAGTACTTC. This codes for CASSFASRGPYEQYF.

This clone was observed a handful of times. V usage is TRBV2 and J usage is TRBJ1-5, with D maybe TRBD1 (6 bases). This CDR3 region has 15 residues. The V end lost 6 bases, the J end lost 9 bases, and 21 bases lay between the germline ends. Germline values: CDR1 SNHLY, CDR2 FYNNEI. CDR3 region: CASSEGTGRAPPQHF. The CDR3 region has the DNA TGTGCCAGCAGCGAGGGTACAGGGCGAGCTCCGCCCCAGCATTTT.

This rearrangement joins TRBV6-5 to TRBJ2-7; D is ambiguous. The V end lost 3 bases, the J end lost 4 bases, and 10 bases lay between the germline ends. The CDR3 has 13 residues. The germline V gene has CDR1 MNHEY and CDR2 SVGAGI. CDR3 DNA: TGTGCCAGCAGTTATATCGTCTCTTACGAGCAGTACTTC. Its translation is CASSYIVSYEQYF.

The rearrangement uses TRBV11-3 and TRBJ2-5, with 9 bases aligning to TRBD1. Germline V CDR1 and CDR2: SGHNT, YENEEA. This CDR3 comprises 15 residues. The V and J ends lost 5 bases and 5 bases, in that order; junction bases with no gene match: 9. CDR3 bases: TGTGCCAGCAGCACAGGACAGGGGTTTCGGGAGACCCAGTACTTC. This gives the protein CASSTGQGFRETQYF.

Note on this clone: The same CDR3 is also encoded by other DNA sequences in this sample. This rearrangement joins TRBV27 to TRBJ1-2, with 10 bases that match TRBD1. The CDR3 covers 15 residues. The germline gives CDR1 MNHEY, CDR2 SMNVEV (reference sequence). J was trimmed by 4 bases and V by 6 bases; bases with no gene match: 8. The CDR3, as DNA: TGTGCCAGCAGGTCGACAGGGGGCCGCCTCTATGGCTACACCTTC. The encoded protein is CASRSTGGRLYGYTF.

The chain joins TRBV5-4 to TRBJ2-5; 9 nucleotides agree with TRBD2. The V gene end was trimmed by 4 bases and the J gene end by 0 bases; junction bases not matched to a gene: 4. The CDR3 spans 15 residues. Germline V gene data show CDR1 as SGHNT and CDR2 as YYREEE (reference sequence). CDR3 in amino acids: CASSAGTSNQETQYF. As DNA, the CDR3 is TGTGCCAGCAGCGCGGGGACTAGCAACCAAGAGACCCAGTACTTC.

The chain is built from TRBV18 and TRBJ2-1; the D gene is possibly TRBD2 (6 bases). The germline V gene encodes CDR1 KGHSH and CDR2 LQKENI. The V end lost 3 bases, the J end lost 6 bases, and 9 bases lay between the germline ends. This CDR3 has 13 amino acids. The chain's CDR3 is CASSPLGGNEQFF. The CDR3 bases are TGTGCCAGCTCACCTCTGGGGGGCAATGAGCAGTTCTTC.

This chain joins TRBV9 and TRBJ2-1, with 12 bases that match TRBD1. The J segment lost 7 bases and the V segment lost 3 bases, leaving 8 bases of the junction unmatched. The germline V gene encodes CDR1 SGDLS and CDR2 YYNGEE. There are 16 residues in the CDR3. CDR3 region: CASSARDRGPGNEQFF. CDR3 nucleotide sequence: TGTGCCAGCAGCGCGAGGGACAGGGGGCCGGGGAATGAGCAGTTCTTC.

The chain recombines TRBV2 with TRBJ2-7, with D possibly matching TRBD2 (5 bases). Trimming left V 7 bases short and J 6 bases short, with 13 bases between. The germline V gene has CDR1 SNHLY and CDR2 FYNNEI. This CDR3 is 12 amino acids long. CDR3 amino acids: CASMTFRGEQYF. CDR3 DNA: TGTGCCAGCATGACGTTCCGGGGCGAGCAGTACTTC.

CDR3 region: CASSSLDRASYEQYF. CDR3 in DNA: TGTGCCAGCAGCTCCCTGGACAGGGCCTCCTACGAGCAGTACTTC. The V gene is TRBV6-6, the J gene TRBJ2-7; 8 bases are shared with TRBD1. Per the germline V gene, CDR1 is MNHNY and CDR2 is SVGAGI (reference sequence). V dropped 6 bases and J dropped 0; count of bases not matched to a gene: 7. The CDR3 totals 15 residues.

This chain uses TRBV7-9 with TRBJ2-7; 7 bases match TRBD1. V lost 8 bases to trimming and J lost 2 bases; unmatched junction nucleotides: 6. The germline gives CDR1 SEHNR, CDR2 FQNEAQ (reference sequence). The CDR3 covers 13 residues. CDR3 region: CASQGQHPYEQYF. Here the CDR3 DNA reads TGTGCCAGCCAGGGACAGCACCCCTACGAGCAGTACTTC.

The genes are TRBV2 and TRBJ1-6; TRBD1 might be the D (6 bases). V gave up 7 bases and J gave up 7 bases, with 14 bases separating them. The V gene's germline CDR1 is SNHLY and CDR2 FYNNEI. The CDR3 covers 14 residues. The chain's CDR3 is CASTTQGGNSPLHF. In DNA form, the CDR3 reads TGTGCCAGCACCACACAGGGTGGCAATTCACCCCTCCACTTT. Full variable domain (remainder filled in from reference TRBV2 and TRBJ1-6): EPEVTQTPSHQVTQMGQEVILRCVPISNHLYFYWYRQILGQKVEFLVSFYNNEISEKSEIFDDQFSVERPDGSNFTLKIRSTKLEDSAMYFCASTTQGGNSPLHFGNGTRLTVT.